Listed below are T cell receptor beta chains from one sample, sequenced in a study of blood T cell repertoires in COVID-19. Assay: immunoSEQ multiplex PCR; the TCRdb copy retains only in-frame clones and omits some. The table has roughly 100,000 clones, about three quarters seen once. The material sequenced was peripheral blood. The receptors originated from a woman in her 70s with acute or convalescent COVID-19. The CDR3 runs from the conserved cysteine through the conserved F or W. The order of the fields is V gene, D gene, clone size, J gene, CDR3 length, CDR3 DNA, CDR3 protein. D genes are given only for firm matches. Clone size is not always given. Where it is, it says once, few, many or a class for expanded clones.

TRBV28	TRBD2	-	TRBJ2-5	18	TGTGCCAGCAGCACTCCCGGACTAGCGGGGGTTGGCCAAGAGACCCAGTACTTC	CASSTPGLAGVGQETQYF
TRBV27	TRBD1	few	TRBJ2-6	19	TGTGCCAGCAGTTTCCTACAGGGGGCTGTCTCCCCTGGGGCCAACGTCCTGACTTTC	CASSFLQGAVSPGANVLTF
TRBV15	-	once	TRBJ1-6	13	TGTGCCACCAGATTATCGGGGGATTCACCCCTCCACTTT	CATRLSGDSPLHF
TRBV27	-	-	TRBJ2-6	16	TGTGCCAGCAGTTTAAGGACATCCCCAGGGGCCAACGTCCTGACTTTC	CASSLRTSPGANVLTF
TRBV12-3/TRBV12-4	-	-	TRBJ2-5	13	TGTGCCGGATCAGCAGGAATACAAGAGACCCAGTACTTC	CAGSAGIQETQYF
TRBV5-4	TRBD2	-	TRBJ2-7	15	TGTGCCAGCAGCCTCCATAGCGGGGCAAACTACGAGCAGTACTTC	CASSLHSGANYEQYF
TRBV3-1/TRBV3-2	TRBD1	few	TRBJ1-5	15	TGTGCCAGCAGCCAAGGGACAGGTAGCAATCAGCCCCAGCATTTT	CASSQGTGSNQPQHF
TRBV30	TRBD2	-	TRBJ2-2	14	TGTGCCTGGAGTGCGGGACTAGTGGTCGGGGAGCTGTTTTTT	CAWSAGLVVGELFF
TRBV7-8	-	-	TRBJ1-6	15	TGTGCCAGCAGTTCGGGGGGACCCTATAATTCACCCCTCCACTTT	CASSSGGPYNSPLHF
TRBV6-5	-	-	TRBJ2-2	13	TGTGCCAGCAGTACTTGGACAGCCGGGGAGCTGTTTTTT	CASSTWTAGELFF
TRBV24-1	TRBD1	once	TRBJ1-2	16	TGTGCCACCAGTGATTTGGGGACAGGGGGAACCTATGGCTACACCTTC	CATSDLGTGGTYGYTF
TRBV7-9	TRBD1	few	TRBJ2-3	14	TGTGCCAGCAGCACGGGACAGGACCTGGATACGCAGTATTTT	CASSTGQDLDTQYF
TRBV25-1	TRBD1	few	TRBJ2-1	16	TGTGCCAGCAGTGATATTTCGGGACAGGGCTCCAATGAGCAGTTCTTC	CASSDISGQGSNEQFF
TRBV9	TRBD1	-	TRBJ1-1	17	TGTGCCAGCAGCGCCCATCCAGGGGGCGCGATGAACACTGAAGCTTTCTTT	CASSAHPGGAMNTEAFF
TRBV3-1/TRBV3-2	TRBD1	once	TRBJ1-3	18	TGTGCCAGCAGCCAGTTGAGCGGGACAGGGACATTGGGTAACACCATATATTTT	CASSQLSGTGTLGNTIYF
TRBV7-9	-	few	TRBJ2-7	13	TGTGCCAGCAGCTCTAGGGGTTTCAACGAGCAGTACTTC	CASSSRGFNEQYF
TRBV19	TRBD1	-	TRBJ1-2	17	TGTGCCAGTAGTATGTTGGGACAGGGGCCCCTGAACTATGGCTACACCTTC	CASSMLGQGPLNYGYTF
TRBV7-2	-	-	TRBJ2-1	13	TGTGCCAGCAGCTTAGCGGGCTACATGGAGCAGTTCTTC	CASSLAGYMEQFF
TRBV19	TRBD1	-	TRBJ1-5	15	TGTGCCAGTAGTATGAGACAGGGCTACAATCAGCCCCAGCATTTT	CASSMRQGYNQPQHF
TRBV6-6	TRBD1	-	TRBJ1-5	18	TGTGCCAGCAGTCCCTATTTAACCGGGACAGGGCCTAATCAGCCCCAGCATTTT	CASSPYLTGTGPNQPQHF
TRBV6-5	TRBD1	-	TRBJ1-2	13	TGTGCCAGCAGTTGGACAGGGAACTATGGCTACACCTTC	CASSWTGNYGYTF
TRBV6-5	TRBD1	-	TRBJ1-1	15	TGTGCCAGCAGTTACGGGACAGGGCGGAACACTGAAGCTTTCTTT	CASSYGTGRNTEAFF
TRBV6-6	TRBD1	-	TRBJ1-5	15	TGTGCCAGCAGCCCGGGACAGACCCTCAATCAGCCCCAGCATTTT	CASSPGQTLNQPQHF
TRBV19	-	-	TRBJ1-1	14	TGTGCCAGTAGTATATCCCCCAGAAACACTGAAGCTTTCTTT	CASSISPRNTEAFF
TRBV3-1/TRBV3-2	-	-	TRBJ1-1	13	TGTGCCAGCAGCCTAGCAGCCAAGGGGGGGTCTTTCTTT	CASSLAAKGGSFF
TRBV7-9	TRBD1	-	TRBJ1-1	15	TGTGCCAGCAGCCATTGGGACAGTTTGAACACTGAAGCTTTCTTT	CASSHWDSLNTEAFF
TRBV7-2	TRBD2	-	TRBJ2-3	16	TGTGCCAGCAGCCTTCGAGGGGCAGCGGGGTTAGATACGCAGTATTTT	CASSLRGAAGLDTQYF
TRBV6-5	-	-	TRBJ2-7	12	TGTGCCAGTCATGCCGGGAACCACGAGCAGTACTTC	CASHAGNHEQYF
TRBV30	TRBD1	-	TRBJ1-1	15	TGTGCCTGGATAAGGAGGGGGCGCCGGAACACTGAAGCTTTCTTT	CAWIRRGRRNTEAFF
TRBV7-2	-	few	TRBJ1-1	14	TGTGCCAGCAGCTTAGAGGGGGGGCGCGCTGAAGCTTTCTTT	CASSLEGGRAEAFF
TRBV3-1/TRBV3-2	TRBD2	-	TRBJ2-5	16	TGTGCCAGCAGCCCCGGACTAGCGGGGGCAGGAAAGACCCAGTACTTC	CASSPGLAGAGKTQYF
TRBV11-2	-	-	TRBJ2-2	15	TGTGCCAGCAGCGAGTGGGTTTCTAGCACCGGGGAGCTGTTTTTT	CASSEWVSSTGELFF
TRBV5-1	TRBD1	few	TRBJ1-1	14	TGCGCCAGCAGCACGGGACAGGGATCCCTATTGGCTTTCTTT	CASSTGQGSLLAFF
TRBV19	TRBD1	-	TRBJ1-4	17	TGTGCCAGTACCCCATGGGACAGGGGGGGTTCGGACGAAAAACTGTTTTTT	CASTPWDRGGSDEKLFF
TRBV6-1	-	-	TRBJ2-6	18	TGTGCCAGCAGTGAAGAAGGGGTTCTAAGCTCTGGGGCCAACGTCCTGACTTTC	CASSEEGVLSSGANVLTF
TRBV6-5	-	-	TRBJ2-1	13	TGTGCCAGCAGTTACTCGGCGGGTGATGAGCAGTTCTTC	CASSYSAGDEQFF
TRBV29-1	-	-	TRBJ1-1	11	TGCAGCGTTGCTGACACCAGTGAAGCTTTCTTT	CSVADTSEAFF
TRBV4-1	-	-	TRBJ1-5	16	TGCGCCAGCAGCCAAACGGGACTCTCTAGGGGACAGCCCCAGCATTTT	CASSQTGLSRGQPQHF
TRBV2	-	-	TRBJ1-6	15	TGTGCCAGCAGTGAAGAGGGGGTTTACTTCTCACCCCTCCACTTT	CASSEEGVYFSPLHF
TRBV5-5	-	-	TRBJ1-5	14	TGTGCCAGCCAGTCAGACTATAGCAATCAGCCCCAGCATTTT	CASQSDYSNQPQHF
TRBV2	-	-	TRBJ2-7	12	TGTGCCAGCAGCGACGACAACTACGAGCAGTACTTC	CASSDDNYEQYF
TRBV5-8	-	-	TRBJ2-4	11	TGTGCCAGTCGGGACAAAAACATTCAGTACTTC	CASRDKNIQYF
TRBV19	-	few	TRBJ2-3	15	TGTGCCAGTAGTATTATCGGGACTAGCACAGATACGCAGTATTTT	CASSIIGTSTDTQYF
TRBV5-4	TRBD2	-	TRBJ2-2	15	TGTGCCAGCAGCCGGACTAGCGGGGACACCGGGGAGCTGTTTTTT	CASSRTSGDTGELFF
TRBV3-1/TRBV3-2	TRBD1	-	TRBJ1-1	17	TGTGCCAGCAGCAAAGACCTTCCGGGACAGACGAACACTGAAGCTTTCTTT	CASSKDLPGQTNTEAFF
TRBV30	-	once	TRBJ1-5	14	TGTGCCTCCGCGGGGGAAGACGGCAATCAGCCCCAGCATTTT	CASAGEDGNQPQHF
TRBV9	-	-	TRBJ1-4	14	TGTGCCAGCAGCGTACAGGGAAGTAATGAAAAACTGTTTTTT	CASSVQGSNEKLFF
TRBV18	TRBD1	-	TRBJ2-3	15	TGTGCCAGCTCAGCCGGGACAGGGGTTTCAGATACGCAGTATTTT	CASSAGTGVSDTQYF
TRBV5-4	-	-	TRBJ1-2	13	TGTGCCAGCACACGGACAGCCGACTATGGCTACACCTTC	CASTRTADYGYTF
TRBV25-1	-	-	TRBJ1-2	16	TGTGCCAGCAGTGAAATTGGACGGGGTGCCCTCGATGGCTACACCTTC	CASSEIGRGALDGYTF
TRBV30	-	-	TRBJ1-5	14	TGTGCCTGGAGTTCAGGGCAAACCAATCAGCCCCAGCATTTT	CAWSSGQTNQPQHF
TRBV30	TRBD1	-	TRBJ2-7	14	TGTGCCTGGAGTAACAGGGGTTGGTGGGTCGAGCAGTACTTC	CAWSNRGWWVEQYF
TRBV7-2	-	-	TRBJ1-1	12	TGTGCCAGCAGCTCATCCGGGTTGGGAGCTTTCTTT	CASSSSGLGAFF
TRBV2	TRBD2	-	TRBJ2-5	15	TGTGCCAGCAGTGAATTCCTAGCGGGCCAAGAGACCCAGTACTTC	CASSEFLAGQETQYF
TRBV21-1	-	-	TRBJ2-1	15	TGTGCCAGCAGCACAAAGGGGACTAGCAGGTATGAGCAGTTCTTC	CASSTKGTSRYEQFF
TRBV5-1	-	-	TRBJ2-7	14	TGCGCCAGCGCTACAACCGGCCAGGCGAGCGAGCAGTACTTC	CASATTGQASEQYF
TRBV10-3	TRBD2	-	TRBJ2-5	16	TGTGCCATCAGTTCCCCGGGACTAGCGGGGGAAGAGACCCAGTACTTC	CAISSPGLAGEETQYF
TRBV12-3/TRBV12-4	-	-	TRBJ1-1	12	TGTGCCAGCAGGAGGGGACTCGCGCGGGCTTTCTTT	CASRRGLARAFF
TRBV6-2/TRBV6-3	-	-	TRBJ2-5	11	TGTGCCAGCAGCCCTCTGGAGACCCAGTACTTC	CASSPLETQYF
TRBV30	TRBD1	-	TRBJ1-5	15	TGTGCCTGGAGTATTACAGGGGGACAGAATCAGCCCCAGCATTTT	CAWSITGGQNQPQHF